This T cell receptor beta chain was sequenced during a study of T cells expressing NK-cell markers. Study details: Source material for TCR beta repertoires consisted of sorted CD3+CD56+NKG2C+, CD3+CD56+NKG2C- and CD3+CD56-NKG2C+ T cells. Among eight sequenced donors, seven carried HCMV seropositivity while one was seronegative.

CDR1 and CDR2 from the germline V gene are ENHRY and SYGVKD. The CDR3 covers 15 residues. For each CDR3 protein, TCRdb gives one entry from its re-call of the 5' RACE reads, without DNA. Its clone listing holds about 410,000 distinct CDR3 sequences. The sequenced sample was blood T cells: a sorted CD56 or NKG2C T cell subset, CD4+ or CD8+ T cells, or bulk PBMC T cells (not recorded which). The TCR was taken from a woman in her fifties or sixties in good health. This sequence joins TRBV10-3 and TRBJ1-4. CDR3 residues: CAISGATGNEEKLFF.